This T cell receptor (beta chain) was identified in a study of T cell responses to AZD1222 COVID-19 vaccine. Notes on this clone: Its target is unknown.

Study-wide points: Spike-specific TCR breadth and depth grew following two AZD1222 doses. Mapped onto spike, vaccine-associated CD4 TCRs spanned it and were dominant at 160-218 and 743-854. Repertoires were collected only later (after the peak T cell response had occurred). Among spike-specific TCRs, nearly half reportedly target unmutated variant regions.

The assay was immunoSEQ multiplex PCR, and TCRdb's table has in-frame clones only and misses some. Among 80,000 or so clones, roughly 87% were seen once, and the ten largest hold more than 1.3%. V was trimmed by 1 base and J by 6 bases, leaving 14 bases between them. There are 15 residues in the CDR3. Sequencing was performed on peripheral blood, taken on day 0 of AZD1222 vaccination. The V gene is TRBV5-3, the J gene TRBJ1-5; D might be TRBD1 (6 bases). TRBV5-3 is filed as an ORF, its function uncertain. This TCR derives from an adult in good health. CDR3: CARSLSGARTQPQHF. In DNA, the CDR3 is TGTGCCAGAAGCTTGTCGGGGGCCCGCACTCAGCCCCAGCATTTT.